This is a list of T cell receptor beta chains from one sample in a study of T cell changes during pregnancy in multiple sclerosis. Only in-frame clones appear in the TCRdb table, and some are missing; sequencing was by immunoSEQ multiplex PCR. The sample has 30,000 to 40,000 clones, roughly 90% seen once. The source material was CD4+ T cells from peripheral blood mononuclear cells, sampled before pregnancy. These receptors all stem from a female donor with multiple sclerosis, enrolled in a pregnancy study. Each CDR3 is given with its conserved first and last residue. D genes are given only for firm matches. Clone size is stated in some rows and not others, as once, few, many or a class when expanded.

d_gene,v_gene,abundance,j_gene,CDR3nt,CDR3aa
TRBD1,TRBV11-2,.,TRBJ2-6,TGTGCCAGCAGCTTGACAGGGGCAGGGGCCAACGTCCTGACTTTC,CASSLTGAGANVLTF
TRBD1,TRBV28,.,TRBJ1-1,TGTGCCAGCAGTTACTGGACAGGGACTGAAGCTTTCTTT,CASSYWTGTEAFF
.,TRBV19,.,TRBJ1-2,TGTGCCAGTACCCAATTGGAGGGAGGTGGTGGCTACACCTTC,CASTQLEGGGGYTF
.,TRBV29-1,.,TRBJ1-2,TGCAGCGGGGGACAAGGGGACGGAAGCTATGGCTACACCTTC,CSGGQGDGSYGYTF
.,TRBV6-5,.,TRBJ1-1,TGTGCCAGCAGTTCACAGGGCCGGACCACTGAAGCTTTCTTT,CASSSQGRTTEAFF
.,TRBV5-1,.,TRBJ1-6,TGCGCCAGCAGCCTGACCGGGGGTATCCATAATTCACCCCTCCACTTT,CASSLTGGIHNSPLHF
.,TRBV10-1,once,TRBJ2-3,TGCGCCAGCAGTGACCCCCGGGGTAGGGAAGGCACAGATACGCAGTATTTT,CASSDPRGREGTDTQYF
.,TRBV15,.,TRBJ2-5,TGTGCCACCAGCAGAGGGTTAGAGGAGACCCAGTACTTC,CATSRGLEETQYF
.,TRBV5-1,.,TRBJ2-1,TGCGCCAGCAGCTTTGGGCGGGGCGACCTCTACAATGAGCAGTTCTTC,CASSFGRGDLYNEQFF
.,TRBV9,.,TRBJ2-7,TGTGCCAGCACCCAGGCCGGGAGCAGCTGGATTACCGAGCAGTACTTC,CASTQAGSSWITEQYF
TRBD1,TRBV6-5,.,TRBJ1-5,TGTGCCAGCAGTTCTGACAGGGATAATCAGCCCCAGCATTTT,CASSSDRDNQPQHF
TRBD1,TRBV6-5,.,TRBJ2-7,TGTGCCAGCAGTTATGGACAGGGACTGGACGAGCAGTACTTC,CASSYGQGLDEQYF
TRBD2,TRBV29-1,.,TRBJ2-3,TGCAGCGTTGAACACGAGGGACTAGCGGGGGCCATCACAGATACGCAGTATTTT,CSVEHEGLAGAITDTQYF
.,TRBV19,.,TRBJ1-2,TGTGCCAGTCTCGAGAAATACGGGGGGCGAGGTGGAGGCTACACCTTC,CASLEKYGGRGGGYTF
.,TRBV4-2,medium-sized,TRBJ2-7,TGTGCCAGCAGCCAAATACCCCTGACAGCCGAGCAGTACTTC,CASSQIPLTAEQYF
TRBD2,TRBV7-9,.,TRBJ2-7,TGTGCCAGCAGTCGGGGGGAAGGGGCCTTCTACGAGCAGTACTTC,CASSRGEGAFYEQYF
.,TRBV27,.,TRBJ1-6,TGTGCCAGCAGTCCGGCCAGGCGCTCCTATAATTCACCCCTCCACTTT,CASSPARRSYNSPLHF
.,TRBV7-2,.,TRBJ2-2,TGTGCCAGCAGCTACGGACTTAACACCGGGGAGCTGTTTTTT,CASSYGLNTGELFF
TRBD1,TRBV29-1,.,TRBJ1-1,TGCAGCGTTGGTGGACAGGGAAGGACTGAAGCTTTCTTT,CSVGGQGRTEAFF
.,TRBV29-1,.,TRBJ2-1,TGCAGCGCGTCGGTCGTCAATGAGCAGTTCTTC,CSASVVNEQFF
.,TRBV18,.,TRBJ1-3,TGTGCCAGCTCACATGCAGGGAAAAGCTCTGGAAACACCATATATTTT,CASSHAGKSSGNTIYF
.,TRBV5-5,once,TRBJ2-3,TGTGCCAGCAGCTTCTTGTGGGGCCAAGATACGCAGTATTTT,CASSFLWGQDTQYF
.,TRBV6-1,.,TRBJ2-7,TGTGCCAGCAGTGAACGCCAGAGGGACGAGCAGTACTTC,CASSERQRDEQYF
.,TRBV25-1,.,TRBJ2-1,TGTGCCAGCAGTGAATCTTTGAATGAGCAGTTCTTC,CASSESLNEQFF
.,TRBV12-5,.,TRBJ2-1,TGTGCTAGTGGTTTGGTACGAAGCAGGCCGTCGGTTTTGGTCAATGAGCAGTTCTTC,CASGLVRSRPSVLVNEQFF
.,TRBV2,.,TRBJ2-7,TGTGCCAGCAGTGAGACGGAGGCCTACGAGCAGTACTTC,CASSETEAYEQYF
TRBD1,TRBV2,.,TRBJ1-5,TGTGCCAGCAGTTCACAGGGGGCGAATCAGCCCCAGCATTTT,CASSSQGANQPQHF
.,TRBV19,.,TRBJ2-5,TGTGCCAGTAGTCCCATGGGCAGGGGCTGGGAGACCCAGTACTTC,CASSPMGRGWETQYF
.,TRBV30,.,TRBJ2-2,TGTGCCGGCCGACAGCTCCCAGGGGCGGCCGGGGAGCTGTTTTTT,CAGRQLPGAAGELFF
TRBD1,TRBV28,once,TRBJ1-2,TGTGCCAGCATCTCACCCGGGACAGGGGCCGGTGGCTACACCTTC,CASISPGTGAGGYTF
.,TRBV15,.,TRBJ2-5,TGTGCCACCAGCATCGGACAGCAAGAGACCCAGTACTTC,CATSIGQQETQYF
.,TRBV6-6,.,TRBJ2-7,TGTGCCAGCAGTTACGCCGCGGGCTACGAGCAGTACTTC,CASSYAAGYEQYF
.,TRBV19,.,TRBJ1-1,TGTGCCAGTAGTTGGGCGGGGCTTACTGAAGCTTTCTTT,CASSWAGLTEAFF
TRBD2,TRBV5-6,.,TRBJ2-5,TGTGCCAGCAGCTTGGTACTAGCGGGGGCCCAAGAGACCCAGTACTTC,CASSLVLAGAQETQYF
.,TRBV2,.,TRBJ1-2,TGTGCCAGCACTTGGGGGGGCAGCAACTATGGCTACACCTTC,CASTWGGSNYGYTF
TRBD1,TRBV4-3,.,TRBJ1-1,TGCGCCAGCAGCCAAGGGGACAGGGCGAGTACTGAAGCTTTCTTT,CASSQGDRASTEAFF
.,TRBV18,.,TRBJ1-4,TGTGCCAGCTCACAGAGACAGGCAACTAATGAAAAACTGTTTTTT,CASSQRQATNEKLFF
TRBD1,TRBV27,.,TRBJ1-5,TGTGCCAGCAGCCCCATCGGACAGGGAATGAATCAGCCCCAGCATTTT,CASSPIGQGMNQPQHF
TRBD1,TRBV28,.,TRBJ1-5,TGTGCCAGCAGTTCCTCCTATGGGACAGGGATGAATCAGCCCCAGCATTTT,CASSSSYGTGMNQPQHF
.,TRBV27,.,TRBJ2-2,TGTGCCAGCAGGCGGGCGCACGGGGAGCTGTTTTTT,CASRRAHGELFF
.,TRBV7-3,once,TRBJ2-2,TGTGCCAGCAGCTTAGGCAGGGATGGCACCGGGGAGCTGTTTTTT,CASSLGRDGTGELFF
.,TRBV7-6,.,TRBJ1-2,TGTGCCAGCAGCTTAACGTGGAATCCGTCGGGCTATGGCTACACCTTC,CASSLTWNPSGYGYTF
TRBD2,TRBV18,.,TRBJ2-7,TGTGCCAGCTCACCAGGGAGGGACTCCTACGAGCAGTACTTC,CASSPGRDSYEQYF